These 28 T cell receptor beta chains came from one sample sequenced in a study of OX40 agonist ivuxolimab in advanced cancers. Produced via immunoSEQ multiplex PCR; TCRdb's table is partial and in-frame only. The table records more than 50,000 clones, 75% to 85% of them present only once. This material consisted of CD4+ or CD8+ T cells sorted from blood, taken in a trial of the OX40 agonist ivuxolimab. Source of these receptors: an adult with an advanced solid tumor such as melanoma, head and neck, liver or kidney cancer.

This clone was counted only a few times. The chain uses TRBV6-5 and TRBJ1-2; 9 bases fit TRBD1. The length of the CDR3 is 16 residues. CDR1 is MNHEY and CDR2 is SVGAGI in the germline V gene. V shed 4 bases and J 7 bases; nucleotides not matched to a gene: 13. CDR3 amino acids: CASSSPGQGGESGYTF. CDR3 nucleotides: TGTGCCAGCAGTTCCCCGGGACAGGGTGGGGAGTCTGGCTACACCTTC.

On this clone itself: At one end the junction does not follow the germline gene, possibly because of a read error. V is TRBV6-6 and J is TRBJ2-7; 10 bases fit TRBD1. Germline-derived CDR1 and CDR2 are MNHNY and SVGAGI (reference sequence). The CDR3 extends over 12 amino acids. The DNA of the CDR3 is TGTGCCAGCAGGGAGGGGACAGGGGAAGAGGGCTTC. It yields the protein CASREGTGEEGF.

The rearrangement joins TRBV4-1 to TRBJ2-3; D remains unclear. The germline V and J ends were trimmed by 0 bases and 1 base, with 8 bases remaining between them. The CDR3 consists of 15 residues. CDR1 and CDR2 from the germline V gene are MGHRA and YSYEKL. The CDR3 nucleotides read TGCGCCAGCAGCCAAGATGGCGGCGGCACAGATACGCAGTATTTT. This codes for CASSQDGGGTDTQYF.

This clone has a handful of counts. The V and J genes are TRBV6-5 and TRBJ1-1; D call uncertain. V shed 2 bases and J shed 1 base, with 5 bases lying between them. The CDR3 has 13 residues. Per germline, CDR1 MNHEY and CDR2 SVGAGI. This CDR3 is CASSYAENTEAFF. In nucleotides, the CDR3 is TGTGCCAGCAGTTACGCAGAGAACACTGAAGCTTTCTTT.

The V and J genes are TRBV11-2 and TRBJ1-1, with D hard to call. V lost 5 bases to trimming and J lost 0 bases, with 16 bases between them. Germline CDR1 and CDR2: SGHAT and FQNNGV. This CDR3 contains 16 residues. The CDR3: CASSPRTGVMNTEAFF. CDR3 nucleotide sequence: TGTGCCAGCAGCCCGCGGACGGGTGTTATGAACACTGAAGCTTTCTTT.

V is TRBV5-1 and J is TRBJ1-4; D gene uncertain. Deletions cut 0 bases from V and 0 bases from J, with 9 bases between. The CDR3 contains 16 residues. Germline CDR1 reads SGHRS; CDR2 reads YFSETQ. CDR3 nucleotides: TGCGCCAGCAGCTTGGTTGGGAGTGCAACTAATGAAAAACTGTTTTTT. It yields the protein CASSLVGSATNEKLFF.

CDR3 sequence: CASSVSPTNTGELFF. In DNA, the CDR3 is TGTGCCAGCAGCGTTTCCCCTACGAACACCGGGGAGCTGTTTTTT. V is TRBV9 and J is TRBJ2-2; D is uncertain. The V gene's germline CDR1 is SGDLS and CDR2 YYNGEE. V was trimmed by 2 bases and J by 0 bases, leaving 8 bases between them. CDR3 size: 15 residues. The variable domain in full, completed from reference TRBV9 and TRBJ2-2, reads DSGVTQTPKHLITATGQRVTLRCSPRSGDLSVYWYQQSLDQGLQFLIQYYNGEERAKGNILERFSAQQFPDLHSELNLSSLELGDSALYFCASSVSPTNTGELFFGEGSRLTVL.

This chain uses TRBV5-1 with TRBJ2-7; 8 bases fit TRBD1. V lost 4 bases to trimming and J lost 0 bases; unmatched junction nucleotides: 12. The germline V gene has CDR1 SGHRS and CDR2 YFSETQ. The CDR3 has 17 residues. The CDR3: CASSPAPDRVSSYEQYF. For the CDR3, the DNA is TGCGCCAGCAGCCCCGCCCCGGACAGGGTAAGCTCCTACGAGCAGTACTTC.

The rearrangement uses TRBV4-1 and TRBJ2-1; 9 positions match TRBD1. The germline V gene has CDR1 MGHRA and CDR2 YSYEKL. CDR3 length: 15 amino acids. Trimming at V came to 2 bases and at J to 6 bases, leaving 5 bases not matched to a gene. In DNA form, the CDR3 reads TGCGCCAGCAGCCAACCCGGGACAGGGACCAATGAGCAGTTCTTC. Protein: CASSQPGTGTNEQFF.

CDR3 in amino acids: CASSPPRGGVAEAFF. CDR3 in DNA: TGTGCCAGCAGCCCTCCACGGGGCGGGGTGGCTGAAGCTTTCTTT. J is TRBJ1-1 and V is TRBV11-3; D is possibly TRBD1 (5 bases). The V and J ends lost 5 bases and 6 bases respectively, with 19 bases between them. Germline V gives CDR1 SGHNT, CDR2 YENEEA. CDR3 length: 15 amino acids.

Remarks on this clone: The sample has other DNA sequences that encode this CDR3 too. The V gene is TRBV5-1, the J gene TRBJ2-5; maybe TRBD1 (7 bases). This CDR3 has 15 amino acids. Germline assignment: CDR1 SGHRS and CDR2 YFSETQ. Trimming stripped 4 bases from V and 4 bases from J, with 17 bases between. CDR3 DNA: TGCGCCAGCAGCCCTTCTGGAGGGGGCTTAGAGACCCAGTACTTC. Amino acids: CASSPSGGGLETQYF.

V is TRBV29-1 and J is TRBJ2-5, with 10 bases matching TRBD2. CDR3 length: 14 residues. Trimming at V came to 3 bases and at J to 4 bases, leaving 5 bases not matched to a gene. Germline lookup yields CDR1 SQVTM and CDR2 ANQGSEA. The CDR3 coding sequence is TGCAGCGTTGAGACTCTAGCGGGAGTAGAGACCCAGTACTTC. Its translation is CSVETLAGVETQYF.

V gene TRBV2 combines with J gene TRBJ2-3; D might be TRBD1 (5 bases). V dropped 4 bases and J dropped 3 bases, with 8 bases sitting between them. The CDR3 loop spans 13 amino acids. Germline values: CDR1 SNHLY, CDR2 FYNNEI. CDR3 amino acids: CASSVRQTDTQYF. As DNA, the CDR3 is TGTGCCAGCAGTGTCCGACAGACAGATACGCAGTATTTT.

The chain combines TRBV5-1 with TRBJ2-3; D remains unclear. Germline V gene lookup returns CDR1 SGHRS and CDR2 YFSETQ. The length of the CDR3 is 14 residues. Deletions cut 3 bases from V and 1 base from J, with 9 bases between. The CDR3 sequence is CASSSDPGTDTQYF. In nucleotides, the CDR3 is TGCGCCAGCAGCTCTGATCCCGGCACAGATACGCAGTATTTT.

By share of the sample, this clone is medium-sized. The genes are TRBV18 and TRBJ2-7; 12 bases map to TRBD1. The V and J ends lost 3 bases and 6 bases, in that order; junction bases with no gene match: 3. The V gene's germline CDR1 is KGHSH and CDR2 LQKENI. The CDR3 extends over 14 amino acids. The CDR3 coding sequence is TGTGCCAGCTCACCCGGGACAGGGGGCGCCGAGCAGTACTTC. Protein product: CASSPGTGGAEQYF.

This clone came up a few times. The CDR3 here is CASSRRRQGDTEAFF. The CDR3 DNA sequence: TGTGCCAGCAGCCGAAGGAGACAGGGTGACACTGAAGCTTTCTTT. The J gene is TRBJ1-1, the V gene TRBV14, with 7 bases lining up with TRBD1. Germline assignment: CDR1 SGHDN and CDR2 FVKESK. Trimming at V came to 4 bases and at J to 3 bases, leaving 8 bases not matched to a gene. The CDR3 is made up of 15 amino acids. Based on the CDR3 plus reference TRBV14 and TRBJ1-1, the full variable domain is EAGVTQFPSHSVIEKGQTVTLRCDPISGHDNLYWYRRVMGKEIKFLLHFVKESKQDESGMPNNRFLAERTGGTYSTLKVQPAELEDSGVYFCASSRRRQGDTEAFFGQGTRLTVV.

The CDR3 loop is CASSLMAARDGYTF. The CDR3, as DNA: TGTGCCAGCAGTTTGATGGCAGCTAGGGATGGCTACACCTTC. The chain joins TRBV6-6 to TRBJ1-2; D not resolved. Between the trimmed V and J ends, which lost 4 bases and 6 bases, there was a span of 15 bases. The CDR3 consists of 14 residues. CDR1 and CDR2 (germline): MNHNY, SVGAGI (reference sequence).

This clone has a handful of counts. This sequence joins TRBV29-1 and TRBJ1-1; tentatively, D is TRBD1 (6 bases). The CDR3 loop spans 11 amino acids. The V end lost 6 bases, the J end lost 10 bases, and 15 bases lay between the germline ends. In germline, CDR1 is SQVTM, CDR2 ANQGSEA. CDR3 sequence (DNA): TGCAGCGTAAAACAGGGTAGTGCAGCTTTCTTT. Protein sequence: CSVKQGSAAFF.

This chain uses TRBV5-4 with TRBJ1-3; 9 bases align to TRBD1. V dropped 4 bases and J dropped 4; count of bases not matched to a gene: 9. The CDR3 covers 16 residues. In germline, CDR1 is SGHNT, CDR2 YYREEE (reference sequence). DNA for the CDR3: TGTGCCAGCAGCCCGGGAGGGACAGGGTCCGGAAACACCATATATTTT. Encoded protein: CASSPGGTGSGNTIYF.

The rearrangement links TRBV4-1 to TRBJ2-2; D uncertain. The V gene's germline CDR1 is MGHRA and CDR2 YSYEKL. The CDR3 loop spans 16 amino acids. Trimming stripped 2 bases from V and 1 base from J, with 11 bases between. The CDR3 nucleotides read TGCGCCAGCAGCCAAAGAACCAAGGAGAACACCGGGGAGCTGTTTTTT. This translates into CASSQRTKENTGELFF.

Concerning this clone: Its ends do not fully match the called genes, so a read error is possible. The chain has TRBV7-9 and TRBJ2-4; possibly TRBD1 for D (6 bases). There are 16 residues in the CDR3. Per germline, CDR1 SEHNR and CDR2 FQNEAQ (reference sequence). CDR3 sequence reads: CASSQVTGLAENIQYF. CDR3 in DNA: TGTGCCAGCAGCCAAGTGACAGGCCTAGCCGAAAACATTCAGTACTTC.

This clone has just one count. The chain links TRBV12-5 to TRBJ2-3; D might be TRBD2 (5 bases). The CDR3 consists of 14 residues. CDR1 and CDR2 from the germline V gene are LGHNT and FRNRAP. V was trimmed by 2 bases and J by 4 bases, leaving 10 bases between them. The CDR3 loop is CASGLTSIPDTQYF. CDR3 bases: TGTGCTAGTGGTTTGACTAGTATCCCAGATACGCAGTATTTT.

This chain links TRBV28 with TRBJ1-5, with a weak D call TRBD1 (5 bases). This CDR3 comprises 16 residues. V lost 7 bases and J 1 base, leaving 17 bases between the germline ends. Germline-derived CDR1 and CDR2 are MDHEN and SYDVKM. The CDR3 DNA reads TGTGCCAGCAATACGCCGGGACTGGGGAGCAATCAGCCCCAGCATTTT. Its translation: CASNTPGLGSNQPQHF.

The chain employs TRBV19 and TRBJ2-3, with a possible D match to TRBD2 (7 bases). V lost 7 bases to trimming and J lost 1 base, with 15 bases between them. The length of the CDR3 is 15 residues. CDR1 is LNHDA, CDR2 SQIVND, per germline (reference sequence). CDR3 region: CASTMGGRGTDTQYF. CDR3 nucleotide sequence: TGTGCCAGTACCATGGGGGGGCGGGGCACAGATACGCAGTATTTT.

The V call is TRBV6-6, the J call TRBJ1-1; the D gene is possibly TRBD1 (6 bases). V was cut by 5 bases and J by 1 base, with 14 bases left in between. The V gene's germline CDR1 is MNHNY and CDR2 SVGAGI (reference sequence). The CDR3 runs 15 residues. The CDR3 DNA sequence: TGTGCCAGCAGTCCCGCCGGGACAAGGAACACTGAAGCTTTCTTT. Its protein product is CASSPAGTRNTEAFF.

The chain couples TRBV9 to TRBJ1-3; D unclear. The germline CDR1 and CDR2 sequences are SGDLS and YYNGEE. The V and J ends lost 0 bases and 0 bases respectively, with 7 bases between them. CDR3 size: 15 residues. The CDR3 here is CASSVASGSGNTIYF. The CDR3 DNA follows: TGTGCCAGCAGCGTAGCTTCGGGCTCTGGAAACACCATATATTTT.

The chain has TRBV5-1 and TRBJ2-1, with TRBD2 identical over 10 bases. CDR1 SGHRS and CDR2 YFSETQ come from the germline V gene. The CDR3 extends over 16 amino acids. The ends lost 2 bases at V and 6 bases at J; junction bases unmatched: 8. The CDR3 DNA reads TGCGCCAGCAGCTTACAAGCGGGGGGGCGGACCAATGAGCAGTTCTTC. It is translated as CASSLQAGGRTNEQFF.

The DNA for the CDR3 is TGTGCCAGCAGCCCCAGAGACTTCCCGTACCAAGAGACCCAGTACTTC. Its protein product is CASSPRDFPYQETQYF. This sequence joins TRBV5-4 and TRBJ2-5; D is ambiguous. This CDR3 is built from 16 residues. V lost 4 bases to trimming and J lost 0 bases, with 16 bases between them. Germline V CDR1 and CDR2: SGHNT, YYREEE (reference sequence).